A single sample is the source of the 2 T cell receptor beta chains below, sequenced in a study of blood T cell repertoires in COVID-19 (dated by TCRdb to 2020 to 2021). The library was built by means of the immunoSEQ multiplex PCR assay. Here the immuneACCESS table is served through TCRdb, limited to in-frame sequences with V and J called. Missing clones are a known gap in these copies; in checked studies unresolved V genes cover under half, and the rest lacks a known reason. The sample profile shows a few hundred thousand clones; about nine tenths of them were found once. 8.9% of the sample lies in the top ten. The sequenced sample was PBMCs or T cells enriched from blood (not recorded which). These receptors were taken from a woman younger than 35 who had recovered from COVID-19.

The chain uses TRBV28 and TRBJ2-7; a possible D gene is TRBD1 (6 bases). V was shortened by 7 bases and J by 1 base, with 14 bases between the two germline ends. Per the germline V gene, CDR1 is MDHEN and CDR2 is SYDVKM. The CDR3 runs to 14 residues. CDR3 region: CASTIGQLSYEQYF. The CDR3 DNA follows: TGTGCCAGCACAATAGGACAGTTATCCTACGAGCAGTACTTC. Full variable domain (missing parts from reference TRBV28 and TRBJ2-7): DVKVTQSSRYLVKRTGEKVFLECVQDMDHENMFWYRQDPGLGLRLIYFSYDVKMKEKGDIPEGYSVSREKKERFSLILESASTNQTSMYLCASTIGQLSYEQYFGPGTRLTVT.

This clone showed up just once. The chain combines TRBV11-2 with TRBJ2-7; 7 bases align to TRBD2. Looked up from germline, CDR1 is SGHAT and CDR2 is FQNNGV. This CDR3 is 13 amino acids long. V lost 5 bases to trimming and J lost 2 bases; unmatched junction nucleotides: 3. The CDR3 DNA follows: TGTGCCAGCAGCCTCGGACTAGCCTACGAGCAGTACTTC. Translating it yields CASSLGLAYEQYF. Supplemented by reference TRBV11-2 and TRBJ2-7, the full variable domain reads EAGVAQSPRYKIIEKRQSVAFWCNPISGHATLYWYQQILGQGPKLLIQFQNNGVVDDSQLPKDRFSAERLKGVDSTLKIQPAKLEDSAVYLCASSLGLAYEQYFGPGTRLTVT.